This paragraph reports one T cell receptor (beta chain). Only in-frame clones appear in the TCRdb table, and some are missing; sequencing was by immunoSEQ multiplex PCR. This sample carries roughly 90,000 clones, 85% to 95% of them seen once, and the ten largest clones take roughly 0.26%. This sample was taken from a study of technical replicates of blood from a few donors. The V segment lost 7 bases and the J segment 4 bases; nucleotides outside the gene matches: 12. The CDR3 sequence is 16 residues long. Germline assignment: CDR1 SQVTM and CDR2 ANQGSEA. The source of this sequence is a human donor in good health. Sequencing input: T cells isolated from PBMCs. This chain links TRBV29-1 with TRBJ2-1; TRBD2 matches at 11 bases. The CDR3 coding sequence is TGCAGCGCCCCCCTTAGCGGGGGGGCCCGTTACAATGAGCAGTTCTTC. Encoded protein: CSAPLSGGARYNEQFF.